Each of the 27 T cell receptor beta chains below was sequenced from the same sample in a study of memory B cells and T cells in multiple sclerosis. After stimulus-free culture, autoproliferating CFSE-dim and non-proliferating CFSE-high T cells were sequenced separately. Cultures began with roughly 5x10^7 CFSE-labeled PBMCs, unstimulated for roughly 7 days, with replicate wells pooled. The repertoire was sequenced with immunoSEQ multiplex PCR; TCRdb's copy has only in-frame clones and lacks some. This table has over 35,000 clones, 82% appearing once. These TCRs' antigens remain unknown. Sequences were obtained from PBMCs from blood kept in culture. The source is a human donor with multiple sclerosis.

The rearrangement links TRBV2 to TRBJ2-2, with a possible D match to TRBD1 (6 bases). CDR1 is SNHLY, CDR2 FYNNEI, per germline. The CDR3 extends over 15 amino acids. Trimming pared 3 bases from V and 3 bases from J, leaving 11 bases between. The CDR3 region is CASSEEDSYTGELFF. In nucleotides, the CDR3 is TGTGCCAGCAGTGAGGAGGACAGCTACACCGGGGAGCTGTTTTTT.

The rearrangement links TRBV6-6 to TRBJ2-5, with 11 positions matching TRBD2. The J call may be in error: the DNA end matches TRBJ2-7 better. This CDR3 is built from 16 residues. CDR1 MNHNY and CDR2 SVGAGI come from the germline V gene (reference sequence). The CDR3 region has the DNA TGTGCCAGCAGTTCCGTTGGACTAGCGGGCTCCTACGAGCAGTACTTC. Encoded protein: CASSSVGLAGSYEQYF.

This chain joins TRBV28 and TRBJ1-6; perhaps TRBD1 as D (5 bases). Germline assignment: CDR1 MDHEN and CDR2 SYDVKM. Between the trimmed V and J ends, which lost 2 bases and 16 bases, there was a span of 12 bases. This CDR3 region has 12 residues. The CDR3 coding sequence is TGTGCCAGCAGTTTAAGGAGGGGCCTACTCCACTTT. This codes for CASSLRRGLLHF. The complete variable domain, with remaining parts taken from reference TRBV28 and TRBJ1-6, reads DVKVTQSSRYLVKRTGEKVFLECVQDMDHENMFWYRQDPGLGLRLIYFSYDVKMKEKGDIPEGYSVSREKKERFSLILESASTNQTSMYLCASSLRRGLLHFGNGTRLTVT.

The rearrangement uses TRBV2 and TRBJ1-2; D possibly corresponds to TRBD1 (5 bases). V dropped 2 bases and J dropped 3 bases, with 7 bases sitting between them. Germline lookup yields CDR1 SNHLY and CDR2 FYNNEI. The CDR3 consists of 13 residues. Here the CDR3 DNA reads TGTGCCAGCAGTGAAATAGGGGACTATGGCTACACCTTC. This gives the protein CASSEIGDYGYTF.

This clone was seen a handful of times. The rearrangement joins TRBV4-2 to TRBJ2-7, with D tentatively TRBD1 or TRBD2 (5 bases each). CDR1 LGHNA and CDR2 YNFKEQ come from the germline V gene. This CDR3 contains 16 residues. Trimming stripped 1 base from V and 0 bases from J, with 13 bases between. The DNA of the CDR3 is TGTGCCAGCAGCCAAGGGGGGACCCCTTTCTCCTACGAGCAGTACTTC. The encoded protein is CASSQGGTPFSYEQYF.

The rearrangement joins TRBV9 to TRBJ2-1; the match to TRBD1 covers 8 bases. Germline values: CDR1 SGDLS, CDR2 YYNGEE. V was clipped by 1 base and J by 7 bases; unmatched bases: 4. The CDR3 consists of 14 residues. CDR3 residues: CASSVSGGRNEQFF. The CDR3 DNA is TGTGCCAGCAGCGTATCAGGGGGCAGAAATGAGCAGTTCTTC.

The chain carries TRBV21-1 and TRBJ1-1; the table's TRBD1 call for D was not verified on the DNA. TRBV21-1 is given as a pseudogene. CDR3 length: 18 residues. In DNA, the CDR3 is TGTGCCAGCAGCAATCCCCCCCCCACCTGCAGGGGCAACACTGAAGCTTTCTTT. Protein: CASSNPPPTCRGNTEAFF.

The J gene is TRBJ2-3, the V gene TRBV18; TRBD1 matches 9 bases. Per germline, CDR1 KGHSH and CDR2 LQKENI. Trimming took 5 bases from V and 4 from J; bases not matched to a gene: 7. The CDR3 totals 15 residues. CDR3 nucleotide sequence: TGTGCCAGCTCATTACAGGGGGCCGAATCAGATACGCAGTATTTT. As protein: CASSLQGAESDTQYF.

This CDR3 reads CASSLAYRDYGYTF. The CDR3 nucleotides read TGTGCCAGCAGCTTAGCGTACAGGGACTATGGCTACACCTTC. The chain recombines TRBV7-8 with TRBJ1-2; the D gene is possibly TRBD1 (6 bases). Between the trimmed V and J ends, which lost 0 bases and 3 bases, there was a span of 8 bases. Germline V gives CDR1 SGHVS, CDR2 FQNEAQ. This CDR3 is 14 amino acids long.

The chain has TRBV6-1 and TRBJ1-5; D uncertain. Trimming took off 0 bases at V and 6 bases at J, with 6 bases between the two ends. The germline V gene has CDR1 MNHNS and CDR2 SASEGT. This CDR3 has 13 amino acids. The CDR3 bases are TGTGCCAGCAGTGAAGCGGGTTTTCAGCCCCAGCATTTT. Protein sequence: CASSEAGFQPQHF.

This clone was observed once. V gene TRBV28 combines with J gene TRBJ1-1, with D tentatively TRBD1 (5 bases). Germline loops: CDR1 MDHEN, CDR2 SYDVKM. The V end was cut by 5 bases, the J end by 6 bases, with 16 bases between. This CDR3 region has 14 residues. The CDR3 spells CASSARQNRAEAFF. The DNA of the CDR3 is TGTGCCAGCAGTGCACGACAGAACCGGGCTGAAGCTTTCTTT.

CDR3 loop: CASSLVPGPNQPQHF. The CDR3 DNA reads TGTGCCAGCAGCTTAGTCCCCGGACCCAATCAGCCCCAGCATTTT. The chain links TRBV7-6 to TRBJ1-5, with D unresolved. Trimming took off 1 base at V and 3 bases at J, with 10 bases between the two ends. Germline V gene lookup returns CDR1 SGHVS and CDR2 FNYEAQ. The CDR3 spans 15 residues.

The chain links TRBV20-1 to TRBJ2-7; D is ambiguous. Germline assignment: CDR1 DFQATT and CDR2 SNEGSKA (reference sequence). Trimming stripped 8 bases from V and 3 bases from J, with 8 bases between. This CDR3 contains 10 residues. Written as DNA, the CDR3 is TGCAGTACCCTTAGCTACGAGCAGTACTTC. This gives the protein CSTLSYEQYF.

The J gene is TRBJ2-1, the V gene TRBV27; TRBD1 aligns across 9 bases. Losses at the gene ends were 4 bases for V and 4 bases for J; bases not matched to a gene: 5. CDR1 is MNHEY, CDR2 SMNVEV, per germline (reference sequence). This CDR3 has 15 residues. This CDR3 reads CASSSGTGSYNEQFF. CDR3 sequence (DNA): TGTGCCAGCAGTTCCGGGACAGGGTCTTACAATGAGCAGTTCTTC.

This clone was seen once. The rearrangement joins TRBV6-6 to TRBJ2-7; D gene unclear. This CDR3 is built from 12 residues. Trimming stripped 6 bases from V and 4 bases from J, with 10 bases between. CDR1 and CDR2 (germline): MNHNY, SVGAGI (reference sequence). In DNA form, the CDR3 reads TGTGCCAGCAGCCAGGACGGTTACGAGCAGTACTTC. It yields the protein CASSQDGYEQYF.

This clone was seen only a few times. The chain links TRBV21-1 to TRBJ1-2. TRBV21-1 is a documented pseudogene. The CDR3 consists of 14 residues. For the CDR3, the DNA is TGTGCCAGCAGCAAAGTCGGGAGGACCTATGGCTACACCTTC. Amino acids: CASSKVGRTYGYTF.

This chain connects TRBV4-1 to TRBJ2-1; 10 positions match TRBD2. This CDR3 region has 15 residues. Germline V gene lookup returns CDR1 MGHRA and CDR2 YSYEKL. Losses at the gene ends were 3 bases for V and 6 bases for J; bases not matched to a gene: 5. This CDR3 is CASSQTAGGFNEQFF. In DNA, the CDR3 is TGCGCCAGCAGCCAGACAGCGGGGGGGTTCAATGAGCAGTTCTTC.

The CDR3 loop is CATSSGLAVTDTQYF. In DNA form, the CDR3 reads TGTGCCACCAGCAGCGGACTAGCGGTCACAGATACGCAGTATTTT. The rearrangement joins TRBV15 to TRBJ2-3, with 10 nucleotides matching TRBD2. The CDR3 has 15 residues. The V and J ends lost 3 bases and 2 bases, in that order; junction bases with no gene match: 2. Per the germline V gene, CDR1 is LNHNV and CDR2 is YYDKDF (reference sequence).

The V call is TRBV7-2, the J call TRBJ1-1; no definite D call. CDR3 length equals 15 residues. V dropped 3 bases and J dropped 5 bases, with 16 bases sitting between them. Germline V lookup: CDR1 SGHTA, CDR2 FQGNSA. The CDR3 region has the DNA TGTGCCAGCAGCTTGGGTTCGTTAATTATGACTGAAGCTTTCTTT. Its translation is CASSLGSLIMTEAFF.

The CDR3 region is CASSQDLLLNQPQHF. CDR3 DNA: TGCGCCAGCAGCCAAGATCTACTTTTAAATCAGCCCCAGCATTTT. V gene TRBV4-1 combines with J gene TRBJ1-5; D unresolved. The V gene lost 0 bases and the J gene lost 4 bases, with 10 bases spanning the gap. The CDR3 is made up of 15 amino acids. CDR1 and CDR2 (germline): MGHRA, YSYEKL.

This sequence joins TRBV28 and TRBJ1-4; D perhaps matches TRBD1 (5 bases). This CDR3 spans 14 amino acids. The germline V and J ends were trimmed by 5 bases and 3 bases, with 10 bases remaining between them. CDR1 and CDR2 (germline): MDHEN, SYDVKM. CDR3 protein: CASSGQGANEKLFF. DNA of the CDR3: TGTGCCAGCAGTGGTCAGGGAGCTAATGAAAAACTGTTTTTT.

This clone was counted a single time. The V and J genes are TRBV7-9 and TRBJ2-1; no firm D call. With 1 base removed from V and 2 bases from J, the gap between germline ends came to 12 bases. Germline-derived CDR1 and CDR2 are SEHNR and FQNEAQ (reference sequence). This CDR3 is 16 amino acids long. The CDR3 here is CASSLEGGKTYNEQFF. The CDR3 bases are TGTGCCAGCAGCTTAGAAGGTGGTAAAACCTACAATGAGCAGTTCTTC.

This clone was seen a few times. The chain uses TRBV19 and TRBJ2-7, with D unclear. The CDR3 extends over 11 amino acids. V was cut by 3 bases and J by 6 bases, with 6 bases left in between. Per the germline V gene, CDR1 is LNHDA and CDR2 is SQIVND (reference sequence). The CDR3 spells CASSMMGEQYF. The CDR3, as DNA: TGTGCCAGTAGTATGATGGGCGAGCAGTACTTC.

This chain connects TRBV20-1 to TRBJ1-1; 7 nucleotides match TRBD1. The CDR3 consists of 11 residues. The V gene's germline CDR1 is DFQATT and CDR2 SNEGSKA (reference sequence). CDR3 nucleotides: TGCAGCCGACAGGGCTCCACTGAAGCTTTCTTT. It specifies CSRQGSTEAFF.

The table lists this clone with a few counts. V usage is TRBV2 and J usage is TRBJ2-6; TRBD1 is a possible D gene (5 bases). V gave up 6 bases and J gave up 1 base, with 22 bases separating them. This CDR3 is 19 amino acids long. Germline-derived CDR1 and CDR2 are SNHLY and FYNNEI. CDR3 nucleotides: TGTGCCAGCAGAAAGACAGTCCTTTTGAAGGGGTCTGGGGCCAACGTCCTGACTTTC. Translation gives CASRKTVLLKGSGANVLTF.

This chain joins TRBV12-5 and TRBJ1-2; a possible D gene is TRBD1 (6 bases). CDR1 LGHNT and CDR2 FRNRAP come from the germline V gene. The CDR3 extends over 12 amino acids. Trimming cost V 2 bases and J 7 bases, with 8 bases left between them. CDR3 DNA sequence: TGTGCTAGTGGTTTGTCAGGGGCTGGCTACACCTTC. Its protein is CASGLSGAGYTF.

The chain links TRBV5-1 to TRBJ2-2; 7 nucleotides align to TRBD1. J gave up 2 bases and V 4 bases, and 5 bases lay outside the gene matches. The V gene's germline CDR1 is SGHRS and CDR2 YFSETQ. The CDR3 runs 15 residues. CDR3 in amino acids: CASSPRDSNTGELFF. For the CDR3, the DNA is TGCGCCAGCAGCCCACGGGACAGCAACACCGGGGAGCTGTTTTTT. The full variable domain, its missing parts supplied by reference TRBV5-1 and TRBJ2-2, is KAGVTQTPRYLIKTRGQQVTLSCSPISGHRSVSWYQQTPGQGLQFLFEYFSETQRNKGNFPGRFSGRQFSNSRSEMNVSTLELGDSALYLCASSPRDSNTGELFFGEGSRLTVL.